This T cell receptor beta chain emerged from a study of chemoradiotherapy in HPV16-positive cancers. Study-wide findings and caveats: Only a couple of HPV16-positive patients supplied the functional HPV-specificity definition. Non-HPV-specific T cells did not expand in tumors during treatment, whereas candidate HPV-specific clones and E7-related motifs did.

Germline CDR1 is SEHNR and CDR2 is FQNEAQ (reference sequence). Trimming removed 1 base from V and 1 base from J, with 12 bases in between. The CDR3 sequence is 16 residues long. Samples were taken several times over chemoradiotherapy. Details on this clone: Its target is unknown.

Profiling relied on immunoSEQ multiplex PCR, and the TCRdb table lists in-frame clones only, not all of them. The table lists several thousand clones, around 80% of them singletons. The origin of this receptor is a human donor with HPV-associated anogenital cancer. This sample comprised tumor tissue, obtained from a patient who underwent chemoradiotherapy. This chain links TRBV7-9 with TRBJ2-3, with D possibly TRBD2 on 7 matching bases. The CDR3 loop reads CASSLGGGGGTDTQYF. DNA of the CDR3: TGTGCCAGCAGCTTAGGCGGGGGCGGTGGCACAGATACGCAGTATTTT. The complete variable domain, with remaining parts taken from reference TRBV7-9 and TRBJ2-3, reads DTGVSQNPRHKITKRGQNVTFRCDPISEHNRLYWYRQTLGQGPEFLTYFQNEAQLEKSRLLSDRFSAERPKGSFSTLEIQRTEQGDSAMYLCASSLGGGGGTDTQYFGPGTRLTVL.